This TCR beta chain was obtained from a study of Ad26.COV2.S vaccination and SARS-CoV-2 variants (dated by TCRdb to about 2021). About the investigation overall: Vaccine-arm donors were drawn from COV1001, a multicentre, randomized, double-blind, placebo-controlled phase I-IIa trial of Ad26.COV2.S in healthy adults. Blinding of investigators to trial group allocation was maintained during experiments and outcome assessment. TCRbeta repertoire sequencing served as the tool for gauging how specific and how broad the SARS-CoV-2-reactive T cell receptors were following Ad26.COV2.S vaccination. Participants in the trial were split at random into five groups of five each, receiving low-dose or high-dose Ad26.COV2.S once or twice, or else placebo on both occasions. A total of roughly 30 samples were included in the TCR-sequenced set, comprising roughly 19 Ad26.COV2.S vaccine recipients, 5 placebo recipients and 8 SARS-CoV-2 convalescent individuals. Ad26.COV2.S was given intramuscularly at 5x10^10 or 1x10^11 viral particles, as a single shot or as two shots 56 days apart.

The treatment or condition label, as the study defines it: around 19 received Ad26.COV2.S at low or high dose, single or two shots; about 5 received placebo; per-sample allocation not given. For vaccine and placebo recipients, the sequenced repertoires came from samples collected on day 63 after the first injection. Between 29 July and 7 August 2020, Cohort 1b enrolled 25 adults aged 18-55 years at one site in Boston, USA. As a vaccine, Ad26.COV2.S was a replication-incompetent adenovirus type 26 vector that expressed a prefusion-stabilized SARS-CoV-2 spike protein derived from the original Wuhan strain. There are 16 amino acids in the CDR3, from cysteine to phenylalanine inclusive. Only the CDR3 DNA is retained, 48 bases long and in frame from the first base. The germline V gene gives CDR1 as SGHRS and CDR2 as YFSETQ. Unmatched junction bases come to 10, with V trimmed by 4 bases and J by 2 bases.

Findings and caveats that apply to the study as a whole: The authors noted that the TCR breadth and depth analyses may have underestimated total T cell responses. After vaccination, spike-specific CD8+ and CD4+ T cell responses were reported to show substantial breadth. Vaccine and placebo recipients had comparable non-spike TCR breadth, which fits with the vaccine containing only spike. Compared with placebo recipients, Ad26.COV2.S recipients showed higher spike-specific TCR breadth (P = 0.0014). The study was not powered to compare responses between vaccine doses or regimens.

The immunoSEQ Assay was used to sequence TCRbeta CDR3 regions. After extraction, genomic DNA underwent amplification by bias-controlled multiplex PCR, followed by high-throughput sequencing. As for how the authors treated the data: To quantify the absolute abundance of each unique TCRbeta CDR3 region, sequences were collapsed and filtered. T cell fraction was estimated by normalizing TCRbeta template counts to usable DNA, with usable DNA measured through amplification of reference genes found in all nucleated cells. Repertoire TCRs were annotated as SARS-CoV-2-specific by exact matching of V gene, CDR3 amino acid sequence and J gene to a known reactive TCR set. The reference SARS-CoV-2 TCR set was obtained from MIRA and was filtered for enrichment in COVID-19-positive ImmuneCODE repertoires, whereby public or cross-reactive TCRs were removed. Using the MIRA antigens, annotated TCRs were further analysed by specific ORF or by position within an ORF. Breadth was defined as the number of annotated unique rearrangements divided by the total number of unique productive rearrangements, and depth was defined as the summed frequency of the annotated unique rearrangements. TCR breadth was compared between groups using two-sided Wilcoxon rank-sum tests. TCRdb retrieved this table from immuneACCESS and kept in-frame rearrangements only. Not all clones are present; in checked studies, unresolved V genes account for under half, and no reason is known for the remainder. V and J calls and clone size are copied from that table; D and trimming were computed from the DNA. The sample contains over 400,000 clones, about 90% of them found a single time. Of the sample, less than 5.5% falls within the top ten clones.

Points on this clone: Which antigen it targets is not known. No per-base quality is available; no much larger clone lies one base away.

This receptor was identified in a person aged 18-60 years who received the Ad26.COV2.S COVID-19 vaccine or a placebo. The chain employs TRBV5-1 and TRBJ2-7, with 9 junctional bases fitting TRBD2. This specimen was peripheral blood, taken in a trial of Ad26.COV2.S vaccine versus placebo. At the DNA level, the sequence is TGCGCCAGCAGCGGGAAGGGACTAGCAGAAACCTACGAGCAGTACTTC. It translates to CASSGKGLAETYEQYF. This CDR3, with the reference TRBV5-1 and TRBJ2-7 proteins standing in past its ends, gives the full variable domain KAGVTQTPRYLIKTRGQQVTLSCSPISGHRSVSWYQQTPGQGLQFLFEYFSETQRNKGNFPGRFSGRQFSNSRSEMNVSTLELGDSALYLCASSGKGLAETYEQYFGPGTRLTVT.